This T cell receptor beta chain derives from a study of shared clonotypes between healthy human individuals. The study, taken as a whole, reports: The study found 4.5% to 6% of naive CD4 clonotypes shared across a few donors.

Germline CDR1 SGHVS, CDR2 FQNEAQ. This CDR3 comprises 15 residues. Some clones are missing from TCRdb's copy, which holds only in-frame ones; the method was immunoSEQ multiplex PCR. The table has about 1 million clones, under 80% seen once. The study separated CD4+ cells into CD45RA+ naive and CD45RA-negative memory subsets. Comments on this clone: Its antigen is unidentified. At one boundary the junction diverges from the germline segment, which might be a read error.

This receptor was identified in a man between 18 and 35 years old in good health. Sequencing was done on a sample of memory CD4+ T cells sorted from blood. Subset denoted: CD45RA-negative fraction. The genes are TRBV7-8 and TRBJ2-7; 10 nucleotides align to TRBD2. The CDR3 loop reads CASSLAPSGSYGQYF. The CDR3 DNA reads TGTGCCAGCAGCTTAGCTCCTAGCGGGAGCTACGGGCAGTACTTC.